Given below is one T cell receptor beta chain in context. As yet, its antigen is unknown. Profiling relied on immunoSEQ multiplex PCR, and the TCRdb table lists in-frame clones only, not all of them. The sample has 25,000 to 35,000 clones, roughly 90% seen once. This record comes from a study of a mutant IDH1 vaccine in newly diagnosed glioma. Study overall: Scheduled for weeks 1, 3, 5, 7, 11, 15, 19 and 23, eight vaccinations were given to patients.

This sample's time point: week 5, during vaccination. Every vaccination contained 300 ug of the mutant IDH1 20-mer peptide and was paired with topical imiquimod. This TCR derives from a man aged 18 to 35 with glioma. The material sequenced was PBMCs, taken from a glioma patient whose treatment included an IDH1 peptide vaccine.

CDR3 region: CASSLDRFNEQFF. The CDR3 DNA sequence: TGTGCCAGCAGCCTGGACAGGTTCAATGAGCAGTTCTTC. V usage is TRBV6-5 and J usage is TRBJ2-1, with 7 bases fitting TRBD1. Germline V gene lookup returns CDR1 MNHEY and CDR2 SVGAGI. V trimming: 6 bases; J trimming: 6 bases; junction bases outside the gene matches: 5. The CDR3 is 13 residues long.